What follows are 23 T cell receptor beta chains derived from one specimen sequenced in a study of cytomegalovirus exposure and HLA in healthy donors. PCR primers comprised 60 Vbeta and 13 Jbeta primers. Here immunoSEQ multiplex PCR was the method, and the copy in TCRdb shows in-frame clones only, minus some. This sample has more than 150,000 clones, with approximately 88% found just once. Material for sequencing was PBMCs. These TCRs come from a boy younger than 18 in good health and CMV-seronegative.

The rearrangement uses TRBV4-3 and TRBJ1-5; possible D gene TRBD1, 5 bases. V was pared by 6 bases and J by 5 bases, with 17 bases between. The CDR3 has 15 residues. Germline lookup yields CDR1 LGHNA and CDR2 YSLEER. CDR3 loop: CASSPDREYYQPQHF. DNA of the CDR3: TGCGCCAGCAGTCCCGACAGAGAATACTATCAGCCCCAGCATTTT.

The chain combines TRBV28 with TRBJ1-5; a possible D gene is TRBD1 (5 bases). Trimming took off 6 bases at V and 4 bases at J, with 19 bases between the two ends. This CDR3 has 16 amino acids. Per germline, CDR1 MDHEN and CDR2 SYDVKM. The CDR3 is CASSPGGRGENQPQHF. The CDR3 region has the DNA TGTGCCAGCAGCCCGGGGGGACGGGGGGAAAATCAGCCCCAGCATTTT.

The rearrangement uses TRBV9 and TRBJ1-6, with a weak D call TRBD1 (5 bases). This CDR3 contains 17 residues. Germline assignment: CDR1 SGDLS and CDR2 YYNGEE. V was trimmed by 4 bases and J by 6 bases, leaving 20 bases between them. The CDR3 loop is CASSSSGAARFNSPLHF. DNA for the CDR3: TGTGCCAGCAGCTCTAGTGGGGCAGCTCGATTTAATTCACCCCTCCACTTT. The whole variable domain, remainder taken from reference TRBV9 and TRBJ1-6, is DSGVTQTPKHLITATGQRVTLRCSPRSGDLSVYWYQQSLDQGLQFLIQYYNGEERAKGNILERFSAQQFPDLHSELNLSSLELGDSALYFCASSSSGAARFNSPLHFGNGTRLTVT.

The V gene is TRBV15, the J gene TRBJ1-2; a possible D gene is TRBD1 (5 bases). The germline V and J ends were trimmed by 2 bases and 3 bases, with 7 bases remaining between them. Germline V gene sequence: CDR1 LNHNV, CDR2 YYDKDF (reference sequence). The CDR3 consists of 13 residues. CDR3 amino acids: CATSRQGYYGYTF. The CDR3 DNA follows: TGTGCCACCAGCAGACAGGGTTACTATGGCTACACCTTC.

This clone showed up just once. The rearrangement joins TRBV15 to TRBJ1-1; a weak D match, TRBD1 (5 bases). Germline loops: CDR1 LNHNV, CDR2 YYDKDF (reference sequence). The V end lost 2 bases, the J end lost 7 bases, and 11 bases lay between the germline ends. This CDR3 contains 13 residues. The CDR3 protein is CATSRYGGSEAFF. In DNA, the CDR3 is TGTGCCACCAGCAGATATGGGGGGAGTGAAGCTTTCTTT.

Here the CDR3 DNA reads TGTGCCAGCAGCTTGAGGACAGGGGCCTACGAGCAGTACTTC. Encoded protein: CASSLRTGAYEQYF. This rearrangement joins TRBV7-2 to TRBJ2-7; the match to TRBD1 covers 9 bases. Germline CDR1 and CDR2: SGHTA and FQGNSA. The CDR3 has 14 amino acids. The ends lost 3 bases at V and 2 bases at J; junction bases unmatched: 2. Looking up the rest from reference TRBV7-2 and TRBJ2-7 gives the full variable domain: GAGVSQSPSNKVTEKGKDVELRCDPISGHTALYWYRQSLGQGLEFLIYFQGNSAPDKSGLPSDRFSAERTGGSVSTLTIQRTQQEDSAVYLCASSLRTGAYEQYFGPGTRLTVT.

The V gene is TRBV5-5, the J gene TRBJ1-3; D possibly corresponds to TRBD1 (6 bases). V gave up 2 bases and J gave up 4 bases, with 13 bases separating them. This CDR3 comprises 15 residues. Germline CDR1 and CDR2: SGHKS and YYEKEE (reference sequence). The CDR3 DNA follows: TGTGCCAGCAGCTTCTACAGGGAGCCCGGAAACACCATATATTTT. It translates to CASSFYREPGNTIYF.

The rearrangement joins TRBV27 to TRBJ2-2; TRBD1 matches 7 bases. The V gene's germline CDR1 is MNHEY and CDR2 SMNVEV (reference sequence). V was pared by 5 bases and J by 6 bases, with 9 bases of the junction left unmatched. The CDR3 runs to 15 residues. DNA of the CDR3: TGTGCCAGCAGTCCTCGAGGGGGCCGGGCCGGGGAGCTGTTTTTT. Protein: CASSPRGGRAGELFF.

The gene calls are TRBV14 and TRBJ1-1; D is undetermined. Per the germline V gene, CDR1 is SGHDN and CDR2 is FVKESK. V lost 1 base to trimming and J lost 0 bases, with 3 bases between them. The CDR3 is made up of 13 amino acids. The CDR3 loop is CASSQALNTEAFF. The CDR3 nucleotides read TGTGCCAGCAGCCAAGCTCTGAACACTGAAGCTTTCTTT. Full variable domain (remainder filled in from reference TRBV14 and TRBJ1-1): EAGVTQFPSHSVIEKGQTVTLRCDPISGHDNLYWYRRVMGKEIKFLLHFVKESKQDESGMPNNRFLAERTGGTYSTLKVQPAELEDSGVYFCASSQALNTEAFFGQGTRLTVV.

V gene TRBV7-9 combines with J gene TRBJ1-4; a weak D match, TRBD1 (6 bases). Trimming removed 4 bases at V and 8 bases at J, with 17 bases between. The CDR3 has 15 residues. Germline lookup yields CDR1 SEHNR and CDR2 FQNEAQ (reference sequence). As DNA, the CDR3 is TGTGCCAGCAGCTCCCCGGAAGGGGGATGGGAAAAACTGTTTTTT. It codes for CASSSPEGGWEKLFF.

The chain links TRBV11-3 to TRBJ2-2, with TRBD1 identical over 9 bases. The CDR3 spans 14 residues. The germline CDR1 and CDR2 sequences are SGHNT and YENEEA. The V segment lost 6 bases and the J segment 3 bases; nucleotides outside the gene matches: 2. CDR3 sequence: CASSRTGDTGELFF. The CDR3 nucleotides read TGTGCCAGCAGTAGGACAGGGGACACCGGGGAGCTGTTTTTT. Combining the CDR3 with reference TRBV11-3 and TRBJ2-2 gives the whole variable domain EAGVVQSPRYKIIEKKQPVAFWCNPISGHNTLYWYLQNLGQGPELLIRYENEEAVDDSQLPKDRFSAERLKGVDSTLKIQPAELGDSAVYLCASSRTGDTGELFFGEGSRLTVL.

The gene calls are TRBV6-1 and TRBJ2-7, with 10 bases aligning to TRBD1. The CDR3 is 14 residues long. Trimming at V came to 1 base and at J to 3 bases, leaving 0 bases not matched to a gene. Per the germline V gene, CDR1 is MNHNS and CDR2 is SASEGT. The CDR3 sequence: CASSEGTGGYEQYF. In nucleotides, the CDR3 is TGTGCCAGCAGTGAAGGGACAGGGGGCTACGAGCAGTACTTC.

The chain combines TRBV7-3 with TRBJ2-7; tentative D call: TRBD1 (7 bases). Trimming took off 5 bases at V and 0 bases at J, with 14 bases between the two ends. Germline-derived CDR1 and CDR2 are SGHTA and FQGTGA. The CDR3 contains 15 residues. The CDR3 loop is CASSPQGGASYEQYF. In DNA form, the CDR3 reads TGTGCCAGCAGCCCTCAGGGGGGCGCCTCCTACGAGCAGTACTTC.

This clone has just a few counts. The chain uses TRBV2 and TRBJ1-4, with a possible D match to TRBD1 (6 bases). V lost 7 bases to trimming and J lost 5 bases, with 14 bases between them. This CDR3 has 14 residues. The germline V gene has CDR1 SNHLY and CDR2 FYNNEI. CDR3 bases: TGTGCCAGCAAGAGGGACATGGAAAATGAAAAACTGTTTTTT. Translated, it gives CASKRDMENEKLFF.

The rearrangement links TRBV5-1 to TRBJ1-2, with a tentative D call TRBD1 (5 bases). CDR3 size: 17 residues. V was clipped by 3 bases and J by 0 bases, with 18 bases between them. Germline CDR1 SGHRS, CDR2 YFSETQ. CDR3 region: CASSSWSGVGANYGYTF. The CDR3 DNA sequence: TGCGCCAGCAGCTCATGGTCGGGGGTTGGGGCTAACTATGGCTACACCTTC.

The rearrangement links TRBV7-8 to TRBJ1-1; the D is unclear. There are 14 residues in the CDR3. V lost 3 bases and J lost 11, with 19 bases in between. The germline CDR1 and CDR2 sequences are SGHVS and FQNEAQ. CDR3 bases: TGTGCCAGCAGCTTCTCCCTGATGGGAGCCGGGGCTTTCTTT. Protein product: CASSFSLMGAGAFF.

The chain is built from TRBV2 and TRBJ2-1, with 8 bases lining up with TRBD2. CDR3 length equals 15 residues. From germline, CDR1 is SNHLY and CDR2 FYNNEI. After removal of 3 bases from V and 7 bases from J, the junction contained 8 bases not matched to a gene. CDR3 DNA sequence: TGTGCCAGCAGTGAGACCGGGGGGGCGAGAAATGAGCAGTTCTTC. This sequence encodes CASSETGGARNEQFF. The whole variable domain, filled in from reference TRBV2 and TRBJ2-1, reads EPEVTQTPSHQVTQMGQEVILRCVPISNHLYFYWYRQILGQKVEFLVSFYNNEISEKSEIFDDQFSVERPDGSNFTLKIRSTKLEDSAMYFCASSETGGARNEQFFGPGTRLTVL.

This chain uses TRBV5-4 with TRBJ2-7; 7 bases match TRBD1. The length of the CDR3 is 13 residues. Unmatched junction bases numbered 2, after V lost 3 bases and J lost 2 bases. Germline CDR1 SGHNT, CDR2 YYREEE (reference sequence). CDR3 residues: CASSSDRAYEQYF. DNA for the CDR3: TGTGCCAGCAGCTCAGACAGGGCCTACGAGCAGTACTTC.

The V and J genes are TRBV4-3 and TRBJ1-2; weak D call: TRBD1 (6 bases). CDR3 length: 13 residues. Trimming took 4 bases from V and 6 from J, leaving 12 bases between them. Germline V gene data show CDR1 as LGHNA and CDR2 as YSLEER. Written as DNA, the CDR3 is TGCGCCAGCAGCCCTAGGGGGAGGGATGGCTACACCTTC. It encodes CASSPRGRDGYTF.

The V call is TRBV19, the J call TRBJ2-3, with D maybe TRBD2 (6 bases). This CDR3 has 15 residues. V lost 1 base and J lost 6, with 14 bases in between. Germline CDR1 is LNHDA and CDR2 is SQIVND (reference sequence). CDR3 protein: CASSIAGTGGDTQYF. The DNA for the CDR3 is TGTGCCAGTAGTATAGCAGGGACTGGAGGCGATACGCAGTATTTT. Full variable domain (outside the CDR3, taken from reference TRBV19 and TRBJ2-3): DGGITQSPKYLFRKEGQNVTLSCEQNLNHDAMYWYRQDPGQGLRLIYYSQIVNDFQKGDIAEGYSVSREKKESFPLTVTSAQKNPTAFYLCASSIAGTGGDTQYFGPGTRLTVL.

The CDR3 DNA sequence: TGTGCCAGCAACAGGGGGCTTGTCTATGGCTACACCTTC. It encodes CASNRGLVYGYTF. The chain combines TRBV5-8 with TRBJ1-2, with TRBD1 matching 9 bases. Germline values: CDR1 SGHTS, CDR2 YDEGEE. V was clipped by 6 bases and J by 4 bases; unmatched bases: 4. The CDR3 spans 13 residues. The variable domain in full, completed from reference TRBV5-8 and TRBJ1-2, reads EAGVTQSPTHLIKTRGQQATLRCSPISGHTSVYWYQQALGLGLQFLLWYDEGEERNRGNFPPRFSGRQFPNYSSELNVNALELEDSALYLCASNRGLVYGYTFGSGTRLTVV.

The V and J genes are TRBV2 and TRBJ2-7; TRBD2 is a possible D gene (5 bases). There are 14 residues in the CDR3. The germline V gene encodes CDR1 SNHLY and CDR2 FYNNEI. With 1 base removed from V and 1 base from J, the gap between germline ends came to 8 bases. CDR3 in DNA: TGTGCCAGCAGTGAAGACTCGGGGTCCTACGAGCAGTACTTC. This sequence encodes CASSEDSGSYEQYF.

The chain links TRBV27 to TRBJ2-7; 9 bases are a match to TRBD2. The CDR3 has 16 amino acids. J lost 4 bases, V lost 2 bases, and 9 bases had no gene match. Germline loops: CDR1 MNHEY, CDR2 SMNVEV (reference sequence). The CDR3 sequence: CASSLLAGGTLYEQYF. CDR3 DNA sequence: TGTGCCAGCAGTTTACTGGCGGGAGGGACCCTTTACGAGCAGTACTTC.